The clone carrying this T cell receptor beta chain was picked up a small number of times. Its antigen is undetermined. The source of the sample is a study of beta chain features in type 1 diabetes. Overall study: Patients did not differ from healthy donors in age, gender or cell yield.

Sequenced material consisted of expressed TCRB transcripts (all of the isolated RNA was reverse transcribed). Using immunoSEQ multiplex PCR, the repertoire was profiled, and TCRdb retains in-frame clones only, with some absent. The table records 300,000 to 450,000 clones, 10% to 15% of them present only once. Per germline, CDR1 MGHDK and CDR2 SYGVNS. This CDR3 comprises 15 residues. V lost 6 bases, J lost 3 bases, and 15 bases lay in between. Study-wide findings and caveats: For type 1 diabetes patients, VDJ junctions showed fewer insertions and more deletions. For Type 1 diabetes patients, all four CD4+ subsets carried TCRB CDR3s that were moderately but significantly shorter. In cDNA sequencing, cells with high TCR expression could be over-represented.

Sorted populations were all over 95% pure. The clonotype originates from a woman under 30 with type 1 diabetes. V and J are TRBV25-1 and TRBJ1-3; TRBD1 is a possible D gene (5 bases). Material: naive CD4+ T cells from blood. CDR3 nucleotides: TGTGCCAGCAGAGACTTTACAAGGGGTGGAAACACCATATATTTT. Protein: CASRDFTRGGNTIYF.